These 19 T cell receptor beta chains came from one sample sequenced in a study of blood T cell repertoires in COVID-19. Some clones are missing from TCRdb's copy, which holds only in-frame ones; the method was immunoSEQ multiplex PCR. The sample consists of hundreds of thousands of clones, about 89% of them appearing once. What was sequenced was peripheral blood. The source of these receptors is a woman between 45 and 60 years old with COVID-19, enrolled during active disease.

In DNA, the CDR3 is TGTGCCAGCAGCCGATGGCGGGGGGCGGACGGAAACACCATATATTTT. Translated, it gives CASSRWRGADGNTIYF. The chain combines TRBV7-9 with TRBJ1-3; tentatively, D is TRBD1 (6 bases). Trimming cost V 5 bases and J 4 bases, with 18 bases left between them. The CDR3 sequence is 16 residues long. CDR1 and CDR2 (germline): SEHNR, FQNEAQ (reference sequence). Full variable domain (outside the CDR3, taken from reference TRBV7-9 and TRBJ1-3): DTGVSQNPRHKITKRGQNVTFRCDPISEHNRLYWYRQTLGQGPEFLTYFQNEAQLEKSRLLSDRFSAERPKGSFSTLEIQRTEQGDSAMYLCASSRWRGADGNTIYFGEGSWLTVV.

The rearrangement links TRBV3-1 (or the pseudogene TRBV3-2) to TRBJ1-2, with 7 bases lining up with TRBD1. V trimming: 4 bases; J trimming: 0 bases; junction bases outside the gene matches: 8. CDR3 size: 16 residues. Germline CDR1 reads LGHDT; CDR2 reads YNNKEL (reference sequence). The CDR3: CASSRRGTAANYGYTF. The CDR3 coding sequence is TGTGCCAGCAGCCGCCGGGGGACAGCGGCTAACTATGGCTACACCTTC.

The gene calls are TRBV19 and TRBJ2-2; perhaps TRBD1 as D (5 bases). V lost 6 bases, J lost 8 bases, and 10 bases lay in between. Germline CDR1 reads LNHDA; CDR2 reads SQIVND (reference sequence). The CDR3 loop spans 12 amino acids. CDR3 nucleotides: TGTGCCAGTAGCATCCCAGGGGGGGAGCTGTTTTTT. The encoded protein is CASSIPGGELFF.

CDR3 amino acids: CASSEVDSGRAGGETQYF. The CDR3 nucleotides are TGTGCCAGCAGTGAAGTAGATAGCGGGAGGGCCGGGGGAGAGACCCAGTACTTC. The gene calls are TRBV6-1 and TRBJ2-5, with TRBD2 identical over 11 bases. V was pared by 1 base and J by 4 bases, with 11 bases of the junction left unmatched. Germline V lookup: CDR1 MNHNS, CDR2 SASEGT. CDR3 length equals 18 residues.

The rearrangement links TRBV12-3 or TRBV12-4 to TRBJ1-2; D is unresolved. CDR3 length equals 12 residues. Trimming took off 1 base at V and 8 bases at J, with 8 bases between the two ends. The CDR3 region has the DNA TGTGCCAGCAGTTTAGTGGGTAGCGGCTACACCTTC. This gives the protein CASSLVGSGYTF.

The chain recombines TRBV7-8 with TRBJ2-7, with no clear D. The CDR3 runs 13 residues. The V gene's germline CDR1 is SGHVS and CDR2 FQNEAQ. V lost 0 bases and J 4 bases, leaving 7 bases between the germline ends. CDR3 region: CASSLASPYEQYF. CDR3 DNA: TGTGCCAGCAGCTTAGCATCCCCGTACGAGCAGTACTTC.

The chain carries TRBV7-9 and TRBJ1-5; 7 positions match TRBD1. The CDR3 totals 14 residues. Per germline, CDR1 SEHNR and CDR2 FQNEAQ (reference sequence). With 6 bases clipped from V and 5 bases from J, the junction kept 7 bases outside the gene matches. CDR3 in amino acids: CASSQGTVDQPQHF. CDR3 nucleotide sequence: TGTGCCAGCAGTCAAGGGACAGTGGATCAGCCCCAGCATTTT.

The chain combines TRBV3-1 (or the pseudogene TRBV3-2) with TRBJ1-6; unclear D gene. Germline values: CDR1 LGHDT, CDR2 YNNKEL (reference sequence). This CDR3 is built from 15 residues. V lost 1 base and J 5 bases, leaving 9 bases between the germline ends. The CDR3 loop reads CASSQAGLHNSPLHF. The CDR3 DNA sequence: TGTGCCAGCAGCCAAGCCGGTCTGCATAATTCACCCCTCCACTTT.

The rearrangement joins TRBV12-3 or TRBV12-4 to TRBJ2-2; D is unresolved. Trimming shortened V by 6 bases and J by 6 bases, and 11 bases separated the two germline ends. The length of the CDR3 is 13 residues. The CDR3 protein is CASRPGWSGELFF. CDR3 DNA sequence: TGTGCCAGCAGACCCGGGTGGTCCGGGGAGCTGTTTTTT.

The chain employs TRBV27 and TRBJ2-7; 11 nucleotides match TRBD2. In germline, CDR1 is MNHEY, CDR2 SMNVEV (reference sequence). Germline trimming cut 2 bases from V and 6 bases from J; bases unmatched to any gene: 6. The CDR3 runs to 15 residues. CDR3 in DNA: TGTGCCAGCAGTTTACTAACTAGCGGGAGAGGCGAGCAGTACTTC. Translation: CASSLLTSGRGEQYF.

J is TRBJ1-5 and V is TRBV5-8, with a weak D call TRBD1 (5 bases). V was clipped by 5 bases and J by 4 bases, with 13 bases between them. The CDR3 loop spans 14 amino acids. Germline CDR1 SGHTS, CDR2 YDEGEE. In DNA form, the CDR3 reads TGTGCCAGCAGTGCCTTGGACACTAATCAGCCCCAGCATTTT. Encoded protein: CASSALDTNQPQHF.

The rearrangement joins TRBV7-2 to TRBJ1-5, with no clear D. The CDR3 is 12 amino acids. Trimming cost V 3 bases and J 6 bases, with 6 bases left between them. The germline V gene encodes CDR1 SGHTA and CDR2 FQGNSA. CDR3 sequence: CASSFFLQPQHF. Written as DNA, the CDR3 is TGTGCCAGCAGCTTTTTTCTTCAGCCCCAGCATTTT. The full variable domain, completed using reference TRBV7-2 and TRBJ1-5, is GAGVSQSPSNKVTEKGKDVELRCDPISGHTALYWYRQSLGQGLEFLIYFQGNSAPDKSGLPSDRFSAERTGGSVSTLTIQRTQQEDSAVYLCASSFFLQPQHFGDGTRLSIL.

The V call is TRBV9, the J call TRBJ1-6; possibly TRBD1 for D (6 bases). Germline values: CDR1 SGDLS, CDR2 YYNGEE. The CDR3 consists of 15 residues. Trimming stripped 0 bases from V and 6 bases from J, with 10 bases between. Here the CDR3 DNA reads TGTGCCAGCAGCGTAGCTGGGACAAGTAATTCACCCCTCCACTTT. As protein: CASSVAGTSNSPLHF.

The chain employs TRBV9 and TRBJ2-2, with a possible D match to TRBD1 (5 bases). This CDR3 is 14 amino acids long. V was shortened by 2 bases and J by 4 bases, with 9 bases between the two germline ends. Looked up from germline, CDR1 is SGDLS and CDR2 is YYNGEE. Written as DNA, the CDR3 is TGTGCCAGCAGCGTTCTTCAGGGCACCGGGGAGCTGTTTTTT. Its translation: CASSVLQGTGELFF. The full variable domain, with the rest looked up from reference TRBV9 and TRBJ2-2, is DSGVTQTPKHLITATGQRVTLRCSPRSGDLSVYWYQQSLDQGLQFLIQYYNGEERAKGNILERFSAQQFPDLHSELNLSSLELGDSALYFCASSVLQGTGELFFGEGSRLTVL.

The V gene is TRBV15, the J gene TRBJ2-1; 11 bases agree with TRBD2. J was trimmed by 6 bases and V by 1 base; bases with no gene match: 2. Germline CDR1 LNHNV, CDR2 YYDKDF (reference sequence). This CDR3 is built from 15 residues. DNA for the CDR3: TGTGCCACCAGCAGAGTACTAGCGGGGGTCAATGAGCAGTTCTTC. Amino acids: CATSRVLAGVNEQFF.

CDR3 DNA sequence: TGTGCCAGCAATCCGGGACAGGGGAACGGCTACACCTTC. Residues: CASNPGQGNGYTF. The V gene is TRBV2, the J gene TRBJ1-2, with 10 nucleotides matching TRBD1. The V segment lost 7 bases and the J segment 8 bases; nucleotides outside the gene matches: 7. Germline V gene data show CDR1 as SNHLY and CDR2 as FYNNEI. The CDR3 has 13 residues.

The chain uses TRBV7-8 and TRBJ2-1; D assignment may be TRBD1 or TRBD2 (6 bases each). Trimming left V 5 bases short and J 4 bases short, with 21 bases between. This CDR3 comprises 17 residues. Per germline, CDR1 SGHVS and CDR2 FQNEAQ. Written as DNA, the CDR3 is TGTGCCAGCAGCCAGGGGAGCGGGCCTCAAGTTTACAATGAGCAGTTCTTC. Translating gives CASSQGSGPQVYNEQFF. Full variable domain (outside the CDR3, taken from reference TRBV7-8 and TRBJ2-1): GAGVSQSPRYKVAKRGQDVALRCDPISGHVSLFWYQQALGQGPEFLTYFQNEAQLDKSGLPSDRFFAERPEGSVSTLKIQRTQQEDSAVYLCASSQGSGPQVYNEQFFGPGTRLTVL.

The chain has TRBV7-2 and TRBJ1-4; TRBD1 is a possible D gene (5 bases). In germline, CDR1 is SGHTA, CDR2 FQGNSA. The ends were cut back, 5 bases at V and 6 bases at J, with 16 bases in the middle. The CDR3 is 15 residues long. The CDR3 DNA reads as TGTGCCAGCAGCATAACAGGTTATTGGGATGAAAAACTGTTTTTT. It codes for CASSITGYWDEKLFF.

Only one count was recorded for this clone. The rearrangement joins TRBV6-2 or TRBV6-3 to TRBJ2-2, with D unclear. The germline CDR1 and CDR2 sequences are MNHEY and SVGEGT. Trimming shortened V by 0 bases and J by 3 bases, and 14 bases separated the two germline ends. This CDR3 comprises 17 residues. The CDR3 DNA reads TGTGCCAGCAGTTACTCGAGGTCCCGAAAGGACACCGGGGAGCTGTTTTTT. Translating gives CASSYSRSRKDTGELFF.